The 28 T cell receptor beta chains in this list originate from one sample, sequenced in a study of blood T cell repertoires in COVID-19. TCRdb's copy holds only in-frame clones and misses some; the assay was immunoSEQ multiplex PCR. The sample gives 75,000 to 90,000 clones, over 80% of which show up once; 10% to 12% is in the top ten. The sequencing input was peripheral blood. All receptors come from a human donor in a cohort sampled during active COVID-19.

The chain combines TRBV24-1 with TRBJ2-5, with a tentative D call TRBD2 (9 bases). Trimming shortened V by 6 bases and J by 5 bases, and 24 bases separated the two germline ends. Germline lookup yields CDR1 KGHDR and CDR2 SFDVKD. The CDR3 is 17 residues long. CDR3 sequence: CATSQGALAGYRETQYF. Written as DNA, the CDR3 is TGTGCCACCAGTCAGGGGGCCCTAGCGGGATATCGGGAGACCCAGTACTTC.

In nucleotides, the CDR3 is TGTGCCAGCAGCGTCGGGACAGGGATTTACAATGAGCAGTTCTTC. Encoded protein: CASSVGTGIYNEQFF. The chain uses TRBV9 and TRBJ2-1; 9 bases match TRBD1. CDR1 and CDR2 (germline): SGDLS, YYNGEE. The V segment lost 2 bases and the J segment 4 bases; nucleotides outside the gene matches: 4. This CDR3 spans 15 amino acids.

V is TRBV5-1 and J is TRBJ2-1, with TRBD1 matching over 10 bases. The germline CDR1 and CDR2 sequences are SGHRS and YFSETQ. J gave up 5 bases and V 0 bases, and 5 bases lay outside the gene matches. The CDR3 loop spans 16 amino acids. CDR3 region: CASSLEGTGVNNEQFF. DNA for the CDR3: TGCGCCAGCAGCTTGGAAGGGACAGGGGTCAACAATGAGCAGTTCTTC.

This sequence joins TRBV18 and TRBJ2-2; D is perhaps TRBD1 (6 bases). The CDR3 runs 16 residues. Per the germline V gene, CDR1 is KGHSH and CDR2 is LQKENI. V shed 3 bases and J shed 4 bases, with 15 bases lying between them. The CDR3 protein is CASSPRQGFTTGELFF. The CDR3, as DNA: TGTGCCAGCTCACCGAGGCAGGGGTTCACCACCGGGGAGCTGTTTTTT.

As for this clone: This sample includes further DNA sequences coding for the same CDR3. The chain combines TRBV11-2 with TRBJ2-1; 11 bases agree with TRBD2. Germline CDR1 SGHAT, CDR2 FQNNGV. V gave up 5 bases and J gave up 6 bases; unmatched junction bases: 3. The CDR3 has 14 residues. CDR3 nucleotides: TGTGCCAGCAGCCTAGCGGGGGGCTCCAATGAGCAGTTCTTC. It specifies CASSLAGGSNEQFF.

This chain joins TRBV7-9 and TRBJ1-6; possibly TRBD1 for D (5 bases). V was cut by 5 bases and J by 10 bases, with 15 bases left in between. The germline V gene encodes CDR1 SEHNR and CDR2 FQNEAQ (reference sequence). The CDR3 consists of 14 residues. The DNA for the CDR3 is TGTGCCAGCAGCCGGGACTTAGAAGGATCACCCCTCCACTTT. Protein product: CASSRDLEGSPLHF.

The V call is TRBV3-1 (or the pseudogene TRBV3-2), the J call TRBJ2-7, with D tentatively TRBD1 (6 bases). Trimming took off 0 bases at V and 10 bases at J, with 16 bases between the two ends. Germline lookup yields CDR1 LGHDT and CDR2 YNNKEL (reference sequence). The length of the CDR3 is 14 residues. The CDR3 nucleotides read TGTGCCAGCAGCCAAGATCGTCAGGGGTGGAATCAGTACTTC. It specifies CASSQDRQGWNQYF.

The rearrangement joins TRBV7-3 to TRBJ2-1; 7 bases map to TRBD2. V gave up 4 bases and J gave up 4 bases; unmatched junction bases: 7. This CDR3 has 15 residues. The germline V gene has CDR1 SGHTA and CDR2 FQGTGA. In nucleotides, the CDR3 is TGTGCCAGCAGCTCCTTGGGGGGGTATTACAATGAGCAGTTCTTC. It yields the protein CASSSLGGYYNEQFF.

J is TRBJ1-5 and V is TRBV28; D might be TRBD1 (6 bases). The CDR3 runs 14 residues. Per the germline V gene, CDR1 is MDHEN and CDR2 is SYDVKM. Deletions cut 5 bases from V and 5 bases from J, with 13 bases between. Here the CDR3 DNA reads TGTGCCAGCAGTACGAACAGGGACCATCAGCCCCAGCATTTT. As protein: CASSTNRDHQPQHF.

The chain is built from TRBV9 and TRBJ2-1; no reliable D call. Germline CDR1 is SGDLS and CDR2 is YYNGEE. With 4 bases removed from V and 0 bases from J, the gap between germline ends came to 14 bases. This CDR3 is 16 amino acids long. This CDR3 is CASSPASAGSYNEQFF. The CDR3 region has the DNA TGTGCCAGCAGCCCTGCATCCGCCGGCTCCTACAATGAGCAGTTCTTC.

This sequence joins TRBV5-4 and TRBJ1-6; D gene unclear. The germline gives CDR1 SGHNT, CDR2 YYREEE (reference sequence). V lost 1 base and J lost 6, with 8 bases in between. The length of the CDR3 is 14 residues. CDR3 sequence reads: CASSLHSPNSPLHF. Written as DNA, the CDR3 is TGTGCCAGCAGCTTGCACAGCCCTAATTCACCCCTCCACTTT.

The CDR3 is CASSEAVFTNQETQYF. Written as DNA, the CDR3 is TGTGCCAGCAGTGAAGCGGTCTTTACAAACCAAGAGACCCAGTACTTC. The chain couples TRBV2 to TRBJ2-5; D gene ambiguous. This CDR3 comprises 16 residues. Germline V gene data show CDR1 as SNHLY and CDR2 as FYNNEI. V dropped 0 bases and J dropped 0 bases, with 11 bases sitting between them.

The chain joins TRBV11-2 to TRBJ2-7, with 7 bases that match TRBD1. This CDR3 is 16 amino acids long. With V trimmed by 2 bases and J by 7 bases, 14 bases remained unmatched. Germline V gene data show CDR1 as SGHAT and CDR2 as FQNNGV. CDR3 amino acids: CASSLRQGDNPGEQYF. The DNA of the CDR3 is TGTGCCAGCAGCTTAAGGCAGGGGGACAACCCGGGGGAGCAGTACTTC.

The rearrangement links TRBV7-3 to TRBJ2-5, with 9 bases matching TRBD2. CDR1 is SGHTA and CDR2 is FQGTGA in the germline V gene. Trimming at V came to 5 bases and at J to 2 bases, leaving 12 bases not matched to a gene. The CDR3 is made up of 17 amino acids. The CDR3 DNA reads as TGTGCCAGCAGCCCGCGGGCTAGCGGGACGCTGCAAGAGACCCAGTACTTC. Protein product: CASSPRASGTLQETQYF. The full variable domain, in which reference TRBV7-3 and TRBJ2-5 provide the parts outside the CDR3, is GAGVSQTPSNKVTEKGKYVELRCDPISGHTALYWYRQSLGQGPEFLIYFQGTGAADDSGLPNDRFFAVRPEGSVSTLKIQRTERGDSAVYLCASSPRASGTLQETQYFGPGTRLLVL.

V is TRBV28 and J is TRBJ2-7; a possible D gene is TRBD1 (6 bases). Between the trimmed V and J ends, which lost 7 bases and 2 bases, there was a span of 15 bases. CDR1 is MDHEN and CDR2 is SYDVKM in the germline V gene. CDR3 size: 14 residues. The CDR3 coding sequence is TGTGCCAGCACTCAACAGGGATCTCCCTACGAGCAGTACTTC. Translated, it gives CASTQQGSPYEQYF.

This clone was observed once. The chain employs TRBV6-6 and TRBJ2-2; the match to TRBD1 covers 9 bases. Trimming removed 2 bases from V and 1 base from J; junction bases left unmatched: 2. CDR1 and CDR2 from the germline V gene are MNHNY and SVGAGI (reference sequence). CDR3 length: 16 residues. CDR3 amino acids: CASSYAGQGNTGELFF. CDR3 nucleotide sequence: TGTGCCAGCAGTTACGCGGGACAGGGGAACACCGGGGAGCTGTTTTTT.

The rearrangement joins TRBV6-6 to TRBJ1-1; 8 bases map to TRBD1. The germline gives CDR1 MNHNY, CDR2 SVGAGI (reference sequence). CDR3 length: 15 amino acids. V shed 4 bases, J shed 1 base, and the junction held 5 bases outside the gene matches. This chain's CDR3 is CASSSGGGRNTEAFF. The CDR3 nucleotides are TGTGCCAGCAGTTCAGGGGGCGGTAGGAACACTGAAGCTTTCTTT.

V gene TRBV9 combines with J gene TRBJ2-1, with D tentatively TRBD2 (7 bases). V was shortened by 0 bases and J by 4 bases, with 14 bases between the two germline ends. Germline values: CDR1 SGDLS, CDR2 YYNGEE. The CDR3 runs to 16 residues. The CDR3 protein is CASSVGEGTGYNEQFF. As DNA, the CDR3 is TGTGCCAGCAGCGTAGGGGAGGGAACAGGGTACAATGAGCAGTTCTTC.

The chain recombines TRBV14 with TRBJ2-1; 10 bases are shared with TRBD2. The germline V gene has CDR1 SGHDN and CDR2 FVKESK. J lost 8 bases, V lost 4 bases, and 11 bases had no gene match. This CDR3 is 16 amino acids long. DNA of the CDR3: TGTGCCAGCAGCCCACTAGCGGGAAAGGGGGTAGATGAGCAGTTCTTC. Translated, it gives CASSPLAGKGVDEQFF.

This clone has just one count. The chain combines TRBV11-2 with TRBJ1-1, with a possible D match to TRBD1 (5 bases). The germline CDR1 and CDR2 sequences are SGHAT and FQNNGV. This CDR3 region has 14 residues. V was clipped by 1 base and J by 5 bases, with 11 bases between them. CDR3 coding DNA: TGTGCCAGCAGCTTAGGGGGGGGAGAAACTGAAGCTTTCTTT. Translated: CASSLGGGETEAFF.

This chain joins TRBV2 and TRBJ1-3; D is perhaps TRBD1 (5 bases). V gave up 3 bases and J gave up 0 bases, with 9 bases separating them. The CDR3 loop spans 15 amino acids. The V gene's germline CDR1 is SNHLY and CDR2 FYNNEI. The CDR3 DNA follows: TGTGCCAGCAGTGACGGGGGAAACTCTGGAAACACCATATATTTT. This encodes CASSDGGNSGNTIYF.

The rearrangement uses TRBV2 and TRBJ2-5; possible D gene TRBD1, 5 bases. The germline V gene encodes CDR1 SNHLY and CDR2 FYNNEI. V was cut by 4 bases and J by 2 bases, with 11 bases left in between. The CDR3 length is 14 residues. The CDR3 sequence is CASSATRAQETQYF. In nucleotides, the CDR3 is TGTGCCAGCAGTGCTACCAGGGCGCAAGAGACCCAGTACTTC.

The chain uses TRBV9 and TRBJ2-3; D not resolved. Germline CDR1 SGDLS, CDR2 YYNGEE. The V end was cut by 0 bases, the J end by 2 bases, with 13 bases between. This CDR3 spans 16 amino acids. Here the CDR3 DNA reads TGTGCCAGCAGCGTAGGAGTGAATTTCGACACAGATACGCAGTATTTT. As protein: CASSVGVNFDTDTQYF.

The CDR3 protein is CASSQDTEAFF. The CDR3 nucleotides read TGTGCCAGCAGTCAGGACACTGAAGCTTTCTTT. This chain links TRBV27 with TRBJ1-1, with D unresolved. The length of the CDR3 is 11 residues. The V end lost 5 bases, the J end lost 3 bases, and 4 bases lay between the germline ends. CDR1 is MNHEY and CDR2 is SMNVEV in the germline V gene (reference sequence).

In this sample, this clone turned up a few times. This sample also contains other DNA sequences that code for the same CDR3. The genes are TRBV2 and TRBJ2-7; 7 bases are shared with TRBD1. The CDR3 contains 12 residues. Germline V lookup: CDR1 SNHLY, CDR2 FYNNEI. After removal of 6 bases from V and 3 bases from J, the junction contained 2 bases not matched to a gene. The CDR3 bases are TGTGCCAGCAGCGGGGACAGCTACGAGCAGTACTTC. This translates into CASSGDSYEQYF.

This chain links TRBV28 with TRBJ2-1, with 11 positions matching TRBD2. Trimming cost V 3 bases and J 4 bases; bases outside gene matches: 5. The CDR3 is 16 amino acids. The germline V gene has CDR1 MDHEN and CDR2 SYDVKM. The CDR3, as DNA: TGTGCCAGCAGTTTCTCTAGCGGGGGGCCTTACAATGAGCAGTTCTTC. Translation: CASSFSSGGPYNEQFF. The full variable domain, its missing parts supplied by reference TRBV28 and TRBJ2-1, is DVKVTQSSRYLVKRTGEKVFLECVQDMDHENMFWYRQDPGLGLRLIYFSYDVKMKEKGDIPEGYSVSREKKERFSLILESASTNQTSMYLCASSFSSGGPYNEQFFGPGTRLTVL.

The chain is built from TRBV7-3 and TRBJ2-1; D is possibly TRBD2 (6 bases). Germline assignment: CDR1 SGHTA and CDR2 FQGTGA. V was trimmed by 5 bases and J by 6 bases, leaving 17 bases between them. This CDR3 spans 15 amino acids. CDR3 residues: CASSPRAGWTNEQFF. The CDR3 nucleotides read TGTGCCAGCAGCCCCCGGGCGGGATGGACCAATGAGCAGTTCTTC.

The chain employs TRBV3-1 (or the pseudogene TRBV3-2) and TRBJ1-2; 9 bases align to TRBD1. The V and J ends lost 1 base and 8 bases, in that order; junction bases with no gene match: 5. Germline CDR1 is LGHDT and CDR2 is YNNKEL (reference sequence). The CDR3 has 14 residues. The CDR3: CASSQGRDRDGYTF. The CDR3 DNA reads as TGTGCCAGCAGCCAAGGCCGGGACAGGGACGGCTACACCTTC.